One and the same sample provided the 21 T cell receptor beta chains below, sequenced in a study of control samples from healthy donors and cancer patients (dated by TCRdb to about 2020). Libraries came from the immunoSEQ multiplex PCR assay. Here the immuneACCESS table is served through TCRdb, limited to in-frame sequences with V and J called. Missing clones are a known gap in these copies; in checked studies unresolved V genes cover under half, and the rest lacks a known reason. Here the sample has tens of thousands of clones; 90% occur a single time. The ten biggest clones cover roughly 5.6% of the sample. Sequences were obtained from PBMCs. The receptors here all came from a man aged 55-75 years with colorectal cancer.

In nucleotides, the CDR3 is TGTGCCAGCAGAATAGAGGGGGGGCCGGGGACCCAGTACTTC. Translating it yields CASRIEGGPGTQYF. The chain links TRBV11-2 to TRBJ2-5; possibly TRBD2 for D (7 bases). This CDR3 is 14 amino acids long. Trimming took 6 bases from V and 7 from J, leaving 18 bases between them. The germline gives CDR1 SGHAT, CDR2 FQNNGV.

The chain couples TRBV24-1 to TRBJ1-5, with 7 bases fitting TRBD1. J was trimmed by 0 bases and V by 1 base; bases with no gene match: 14. CDR3 length equals 20 residues. The germline V gene has CDR1 KGHDR and CDR2 SFDVKD. In nucleotides, the CDR3 is TGTGCCACCAGTGATTTTTCAGACACGACAGGGCTCTATAGCAATCAGCCCCAGCATTTT. Translation: CATSDFSDTTGLYSNQPQHF.

The chain employs TRBV18 and TRBJ2-5; maybe TRBD1 (5 bases). The germline CDR1 and CDR2 sequences are KGHSH and LQKENI. This CDR3 has 13 amino acids. V gave up 6 bases and J gave up 5 bases, with 13 bases separating them. CDR3 sequence reads: CASSIRQLETQYF. CDR3 DNA sequence: TGTGCCAGCTCTATCAGACAGCTGGAGACCCAGTACTTC.

The genes are TRBV6-5 and TRBJ1-1; D is uncertain. The V gene's germline CDR1 is MNHEY and CDR2 SVGAGI. V was pared by 5 bases and J by 3 bases, with 16 bases between. This CDR3 spans 15 amino acids. DNA for the CDR3: TGTGCCAGCAGTCGACGACCTCGAGCGGACACTGAAGCTTTCTTT. Encoded protein: CASSRRPRADTEAFF.

This rearrangement joins TRBV4-1 to TRBJ1-2; tentative D call: TRBD1 (5 bases). Germline V gene lookup returns CDR1 MGHRA and CDR2 YSYEKL. CDR3 size: 14 residues. Trimming removed 2 bases from V and 4 bases from J, with 11 bases in between. Here the CDR3 DNA reads TGCGCCAGCAGCCAAAGCGGTCAGGGCTATGGCTACACCTTC. It yields the protein CASSQSGQGYGYTF.

V and J are TRBV27 and TRBJ2-3, with unresolved D. The V end was cut by 4 bases, the J end by 9 bases, with 11 bases between. The CDR3 covers 12 residues. Germline V gives CDR1 MNHEY, CDR2 SMNVEV (reference sequence). CDR3 region: CASSSDGRTQYF. The CDR3 nucleotides read TGTGCCAGCAGTTCGGACGGACGGACGCAGTATTTT.

This chain joins TRBV5-4 and TRBJ1-6, with 8 bases lining up with TRBD1. V lost 4 bases and J lost 10; bases outside the gene matches: 7. This CDR3 is 14 amino acids long. Germline assignment: CDR1 SGHNT and CDR2 YYREEE (reference sequence). CDR3 sequence: CASSPQGAASPLHF. CDR3 in DNA: TGTGCCAGCAGCCCTCAGGGGGCAGCCTCACCCCTCCACTTT.

The chain joins TRBV7-6 to TRBJ2-1; TRBD2 matches at 13 bases. The V gene's germline CDR1 is SGHVS and CDR2 FNYEAQ. J was trimmed by 7 bases and V by 5 bases; bases with no gene match: 11. CDR3 length equals 17 residues. The CDR3 nucleotides are TGTGCCAGCAGCCCTCGGACTAGCGGGGGCCCTAGGAATGAGCAGTTCTTC. This sequence encodes CASSPRTSGGPRNEQFF.

This clone was counted once. This chain links TRBV9 with TRBJ1-3; no reliable D call. V dropped 0 bases and J dropped 0 bases, with 4 bases sitting between them. There are 14 residues in the CDR3. CDR1 is SGDLS, CDR2 YYNGEE, per germline. CDR3 amino acids: CASSVGSSGNTIYF. The CDR3 DNA is TGTGCCAGCAGCGTAGGGAGCTCTGGAAACACCATATATTTT.

This clone was recorded a few times. The V call is TRBV9, the J call TRBJ1-2, with a weak D call TRBD1 (6 bases). Germline lookup yields CDR1 SGDLS and CDR2 YYNGEE. This CDR3 spans 15 amino acids. Trimming took off 0 bases at V and 4 bases at J, with 13 bases between the two ends. As DNA, the CDR3 is TGTGCCAGCAGCGTAGAACAGGGACCTCTCTATGGCTACACCTTC. It translates to CASSVEQGPLYGYTF.

This clone appeared once. The chain carries TRBV7-9 and TRBJ1-5; TRBD1 is a possible D gene (5 bases). Germline CDR1 SEHNR, CDR2 FQNEAQ (reference sequence). V was cut by 5 bases and J by 7 bases, with 15 bases left in between. The CDR3 covers 14 residues. Here the CDR3 reads CASSHPGLEQPQHF. CDR3 DNA sequence: TGTGCCAGCAGCCATCCGGGACTAGAACAGCCCCAGCATTTT.

V and J are TRBV2 and TRBJ2-2; 9 positions match TRBD2. With V trimmed by 4 bases and J by 6 bases, 9 bases remained unmatched. This CDR3 is 16 amino acids long. The germline V gene has CDR1 SNHLY and CDR2 FYNNEI. The CDR3: CASSGRSGGRAGELFF. The CDR3 coding sequence is TGTGCCAGCAGTGGGCGGAGCGGGGGGCGGGCCGGGGAGCTGTTTTTT.

CDR3 bases: TGTGCCAGCAGCCCCTCGACTAGACAAGAGACCCAGTACTTC. Its translation is CASSPSTRQETQYF. The V gene is TRBV9, the J gene TRBJ2-5; the D gene is possibly TRBD2 (6 bases). The CDR3 totals 14 residues. The V gene's germline CDR1 is SGDLS and CDR2 YYNGEE. V was cut by 4 bases and J by 2 bases, with 12 bases left in between.

This sequence joins TRBV27 and TRBJ1-1; D is uncertain. Germline CDR1 MNHEY, CDR2 SMNVEV (reference sequence). This CDR3 has 15 residues. V gave up 1 base and J gave up 2 bases, with 11 bases separating them. The CDR3 DNA reads as TGTGCCAGCAGTTTATTCGGAGGCCCCAACACTGAAGCTTTCTTT. Amino acid sequence: CASSLFGGPNTEAFF.

This chain connects TRBV3-1 (or the pseudogene TRBV3-2) to TRBJ2-2; the D gene is possibly TRBD1 (5 bases). Germline-derived CDR1 and CDR2 are LGHDT and YNNKEL (reference sequence). V dropped 6 bases and J dropped 2 bases, with 10 bases sitting between them. This CDR3 is 14 amino acids long. The DNA for the CDR3 is TGTGCCAGCAGAACAGGTTTCAACACCGGGGAGCTGTTTTTT. It encodes CASRTGFNTGELFF.

The chain is built from TRBV2 and TRBJ1-1, with 8 bases that match TRBD1. CDR1 SNHLY and CDR2 FYNNEI come from the germline V gene. The V and J ends lost 7 bases and 1 base, in that order; junction bases with no gene match: 8. This CDR3 contains 15 residues. The CDR3 sequence is CASTLQQGANTEAFF. As DNA, the CDR3 is TGTGCCAGCACCCTTCAGCAGGGGGCGAACACTGAAGCTTTCTTT. The variable domain in full, completed from reference TRBV2 and TRBJ1-1, reads EPEVTQTPSHQVTQMGQEVILRCVPISNHLYFYWYRQILGQKVEFLVSFYNNEISEKSEIFDDQFSVERPDGSNFTLKIRSTKLEDSAMYFCASTLQQGANTEAFFGQGTRLTVV.

This clone was recorded a few times. In DNA form, the CDR3 reads TGTGCCAGCAGCCCCCAGACTACTTACACCGGGGAGCTGTTTTTT. The encoded protein is CASSPQTTYTGELFF. The V call is TRBV3-1 (or the pseudogene TRBV3-2), the J call TRBJ2-2; possibly TRBD2 for D (5 bases). Per germline, CDR1 LGHDT and CDR2 YNNKEL (reference sequence). Trimming pared 4 bases from V and 3 bases from J, leaving 12 bases between. The CDR3 runs 15 residues.

This chain joins TRBV6-6 and TRBJ1-4, with 7 positions matching TRBD1. The CDR3 sequence is 14 residues long. V lost 7 bases and J lost 8; bases outside the gene matches: 10. Germline V lookup: CDR1 MNHNY, CDR2 SVGAGI (reference sequence). The CDR3 reads CASINTGDLEKLFF. The CDR3 DNA reads as TGTGCCAGCATCAACACAGGGGATCTGGAAAAACTGTTTTTT.

The CDR3 loop reads CASSYGSGDTFSYEQYF. The DNA for the CDR3 is TGTGCCAGCAGCTACGGGAGCGGGGACACATTCTCCTACGAGCAGTACTTC. The rearrangement joins TRBV11-3 to TRBJ2-7; perhaps TRBD2 as D (7 bases). The CDR3 is 17 residues long. Germline V CDR1 and CDR2: SGHNT, YENEEA. Trimming shortened V by 4 bases and J by 0 bases, and 19 bases separated the two germline ends. Using reference TRBV11-3 and TRBJ2-7 for the parts outside the CDR3, the full variable domain is EAGVVQSPRYKIIEKKQPVAFWCNPISGHNTLYWYLQNLGQGPELLIRYENEEAVDDSQLPKDRFSAERLKGVDSTLKIQPAELGDSAVYLCASSYGSGDTFSYEQYFGPGTRLTVT.

The chain uses TRBV29-1 and TRBJ2-4, with 8 bases aligning to TRBD2. Germline trimming cut 6 bases from V and 0 bases from J; bases unmatched to any gene: 1. Per the germline V gene, CDR1 is SQVTM and CDR2 is ANQGSEA. CDR3 length equals 13 residues. The CDR3 here is CSVLAVAKNIQYF. The CDR3, as DNA: TGCAGCGTACTAGCGGTAGCCAAAAACATTCAGTACTTC.

Here the CDR3 reads CASSQRQGEHYEQYF. The DNA of the CDR3 is TGCGCCAGCAGCCAGAGGCAGGGGGAACATTACGAGCAGTACTTC. This rearrangement joins TRBV4-1 to TRBJ2-7; TRBD1 agrees at 7 bases. Per germline, CDR1 MGHRA and CDR2 YSYEKL. The V segment lost 3 bases and the J segment 4 bases; nucleotides outside the gene matches: 9. The CDR3 is 15 amino acids.